Shown below are 27 T cell receptor beta chains from a single sample sequenced in a study of blood T cell repertoires in COVID-19. The assay was immunoSEQ multiplex PCR, and TCRdb's table has in-frame clones only and misses some. The sample consists of 69,000 or so clones, 80% to 90% of them appearing once. Material: peripheral blood. The receptors shown here come from a woman older than 75 with active or convalescent COVID-19.

This clone has a single count. V is TRBV2 and J is TRBJ1-5, with 9 bases fitting TRBD1. With 6 bases clipped from V and 4 bases from J, the junction kept 10 bases outside the gene matches. The length of the CDR3 is 16 residues. Germline V gene sequence: CDR1 SNHLY, CDR2 FYNNEI. CDR3 region: CASSAMGQGRNQPQHF. CDR3 sequence (DNA): TGTGCCAGCAGCGCAATGGGACAGGGTCGAAATCAGCCCCAGCATTTT.

This chain joins TRBV7-2 and TRBJ1-1; 9 bases align to TRBD1. The junction had 7 bases not matched to a gene; V was cut back by 1 base and J by 4 bases. The CDR3 spans 16 residues. The V gene's germline CDR1 is SGHTA and CDR2 FQGNSA. The CDR3 DNA sequence: TGTGCCAGCAGCTTAGTGGGACAGGGTTCGACCACTGAAGCTTTCTTT. Translation: CASSLVGQGSTTEAFF.

The table lists this clone with a count of one. The chain recombines TRBV5-8 with TRBJ1-2; a possible D gene is TRBD1 (6 bases). V gave up 4 bases and J gave up 5 bases, with 12 bases separating them. The CDR3 totals 13 residues. Germline V gene lookup returns CDR1 SGHTS and CDR2 YDEGEE. The CDR3 protein is CASSHRVSYGYTF. CDR3 sequence (DNA): TGTGCCAGCAGCCACAGGGTTTCGTATGGCTACACCTTC.

V gene TRBV30 combines with J gene TRBJ1-3; no clear D gene. The CDR3 covers 13 residues. V lost 3 bases to trimming and J lost 1 base, with 7 bases between them. Germline lookup yields CDR1 GTSNPN and CDR2 SVGIG (reference sequence). The chain's CDR3 is CAWREGSGNTIYF. The CDR3 DNA follows: TGTGCCTGGAGGGAGGGTTCTGGAAACACCATATATTTT. Variable domain in full (rest from reference TRBV30 and TRBJ1-3): SQTIHQWPATLVQPVGSPLSLECTVEGTSNPNLYWYRQAAGRGLQLLFYSVGIGQISSEVPQNLSASRPQDRQFILSSKKLLLSDSGFYLCAWREGSGNTIYFGEGSWLTVV.

This clone was seen only a few times. The chain is built from TRBV9 and TRBJ1-6, with D perhaps TRBD1 (6 bases). The germline V and J ends were trimmed by 3 bases and 2 bases, with 12 bases remaining between them. Germline values: CDR1 SGDLS, CDR2 YYNGEE. The CDR3 runs to 16 residues. In DNA, the CDR3 is TGTGCCAGCAGCGCAACAGGGTCCACCTATAATTCACCCCTCCACTTT. Amino acids: CASSATGSTYNSPLHF.

The CDR3 sequence is CASRRAFLYGYTF. The CDR3, as DNA: TGTGCCAGCAGGAGGGCATTTCTTTATGGCTACACCTTC. V usage is TRBV28 and J usage is TRBJ1-2, with D hard to call. Germline loops: CDR1 MDHEN, CDR2 SYDVKM. The CDR3 consists of 13 residues. The V end lost 6 bases, the J end lost 5 bases, and 13 bases lay between the germline ends.

J is TRBJ2-6 and V is TRBV7-9; 7 bases are a match to TRBD1. The V gene's germline CDR1 is SEHNR and CDR2 FQNEAQ (reference sequence). The trim removed 4 bases at V and 0 bases at J, leaving 9 bases unmatched. This CDR3 region has 18 residues. The CDR3 here is CASSSTGDPNSGANVLTF. The CDR3 DNA reads TGTGCCAGCAGCTCAACAGGGGATCCTAACTCTGGGGCCAACGTCCTGACTTTC.

The rearrangement joins TRBV3-1 (or the pseudogene TRBV3-2) to TRBJ1-1; TRBD1 might be the D (6 bases). Trimming pared 3 bases from V and 1 base from J, leaving 12 bases between. The germline V gene encodes CDR1 LGHDT and CDR2 YNNKEL (reference sequence). This CDR3 spans 15 amino acids. The CDR3 bases are TGTGCCAGCAGCCAGGGGGCGCCTGGGAACACTGAAGCTTTCTTT. This encodes CASSQGAPGNTEAFF.

The chain combines TRBV6-1 with TRBJ1-6; maybe TRBD1 (5 bases). The CDR3 covers 18 residues. CDR1 and CDR2 (germline): MNHNS, SASEGT. V was cut by 3 bases and J by 7 bases, with 22 bases left in between. CDR3 DNA: TGTGCCAGCAGTGAGCGGGGGGTCTTCCCTCCGAGCAATTCACCCCTCCACTTT. It translates to CASSERGVFPPSNSPLHF.

The J gene is TRBJ1-5, the V gene TRBV28; D ambiguous. The V gene's germline CDR1 is MDHEN and CDR2 SYDVKM. The CDR3 is 15 residues long. V lost 2 bases to trimming and J lost 2 bases, with 10 bases between them. Written as DNA, the CDR3 is TGTGCCAGCAGTTTACGAGGGATGGGCAATCAGCCCCAGCATTTT. Encoded protein: CASSLRGMGNQPQHF. Together with reference TRBV28 and TRBJ1-5, the CDR3 gives the full variable domain: DVKVTQSSRYLVKRTGEKVFLECVQDMDHENMFWYRQDPGLGLRLIYFSYDVKMKEKGDIPEGYSVSREKKERFSLILESASTNQTSMYLCASSLRGMGNQPQHFGDGTRLSIL.

V is TRBV30 and J is TRBJ1-2; no clear D gene. The CDR3 totals 13 residues. Germline CDR1 reads GTSNPN; CDR2 reads SVGIG (reference sequence). Trimming stripped 3 bases from V and 1 base from J, with 9 bases between. Here the CDR3 reads CAWSSGINYGYTF. CDR3 in DNA: TGTGCCTGGAGCTCGGGGATTAACTATGGCTACACCTTC.

This clone was seen a few times. This chain links TRBV28 with TRBJ1-2, with D maybe TRBD1 (5 bases). CDR3 length: 13 amino acids. CDR1 and CDR2 (germline): MDHEN, SYDVKM. V lost 10 bases, J lost 8 bases, and 20 bases lay in between. This CDR3 is CATRFPGLGGYTF. CDR3 bases: TGTGCCACCAGGTTTCCAGGGCTGGGCGGCTACACCTTC.

The V and J genes are TRBV7-2 and TRBJ2-5; TRBD2 matches 10 bases. Germline V gene sequence: CDR1 SGHTA, CDR2 FQGNSA. The length of the CDR3 is 15 residues. V shed 2 bases and J 4 bases; nucleotides not matched to a gene: 4. The DNA for the CDR3 is TGTGCCAGCAGCTTACTAGCGGGAGCGCGAGAGACCCAGTACTTC. It encodes CASSLLAGARETQYF.

This rearrangement joins TRBV5-1 to TRBJ2-7, with 7 bases aligning to TRBD2. The V and J ends lost 1 base and 7 bases, in that order; junction bases with no gene match: 11. The CDR3 has 15 amino acids. Germline V gene sequence: CDR1 SGHRS, CDR2 YFSETQ. The CDR3 loop reads CASSLFGGGLVEQYF. The CDR3 DNA is TGCGCCAGCAGCTTGTTCGGGGGAGGGCTTGTGGAGCAGTACTTC.

The V and J genes are TRBV30 and TRBJ1-2; 7 nucleotides match TRBD1. The length of the CDR3 is 14 residues. The J segment lost 6 bases and the V segment lost 0 bases, leaving 7 bases of the junction unmatched. Germline V gene data show CDR1 as GTSNPN and CDR2 as SVGIG (reference sequence). The CDR3 DNA reads as TGTGCCTGGAGTGTAACAGGGGCGCGTCATGGCTACACCTTC. It yields the protein CAWSVTGARHGYTF.

The V gene is TRBV5-6, the J gene TRBJ2-7, with 7 bases matching TRBD2. In germline, CDR1 is SGHDT, CDR2 YYEEEE. This CDR3 spans 15 amino acids. Trimming took 0 bases from V and 3 from J; bases not matched to a gene: 6. The CDR3: CASSLVPAGSYEQYF. The CDR3 bases are TGTGCCAGCAGCTTGGTTCCAGCGGGGAGCTACGAGCAGTACTTC. Using reference TRBV5-6 and TRBJ2-7 for the parts outside the CDR3, the full variable domain is DAGVTQSPTHLIKTRGQQVTLRCSPKSGHDTVSWYQQALGQGPQFIFQYYEEEERQRGNFPDRFSGHQFPNYSSELNVNALLLGDSALYLCASSLVPAGSYEQYFGPGTRLTVT.

The chain is built from TRBV5-4 and TRBJ2-1; 9 nucleotides line up with TRBD2. This CDR3 region has 14 residues. J was trimmed by 4 bases and V by 6 bases; bases with no gene match: 5. Germline CDR1 and CDR2: SGHNT and YYREEE (reference sequence). CDR3 amino acids: CASTRGGDYNEQFF. The CDR3 DNA sequence: TGTGCCAGCACCCGCGGGGGGGATTACAATGAGCAGTTCTTC.

This chain uses TRBV24-1 with TRBJ2-7; D may be TRBD2 (5 bases). Looked up from germline, CDR1 is KGHDR and CDR2 is SFDVKD. The CDR3 runs to 12 residues. Trimming cost V 2 bases and J 7 bases, with 8 bases left between them. As DNA, the CDR3 is TGTGCCACCAGTGATTCCCGGAGGGAGCAGTACTTC. Encoded protein: CATSDSRREQYF.

The chain is built from TRBV10-3 and TRBJ2-1; 9 bases map to TRBD2. Germline V gives CDR1 ENHRY, CDR2 SYGVKD. There are 18 residues in the CDR3. The junction had 16 bases not matched to a gene; V was cut back by 6 bases and J by 4 bases. The CDR3 protein is CAIRPAETSGGMYNEQFF. The CDR3 DNA reads TGTGCCATCAGACCGGCAGAAACAAGCGGGGGGATGTACAATGAGCAGTTCTTC.

CDR3 sequence (DNA): TGTGCCTGGACTAGCGGGGGGGGCACAGATACGCAGTATTTT. Translation gives CAWTSGGGTDTQYF. The V call is TRBV30, the J call TRBJ2-3; 12 positions match TRBD2. Germline CDR1 and CDR2: GTSNPN and SVGIG (reference sequence). The CDR3 loop spans 14 amino acids. The J segment lost 1 base and the V segment lost 4 bases, leaving 0 bases of the junction unmatched.

This clone was observed a few times. The chain combines TRBV7-9 with TRBJ2-1; D unclear. The CDR3 covers 10 residues. Per germline, CDR1 SEHNR and CDR2 FQNEAQ (reference sequence). Trimming left V 2 bases short and J 12 bases short, with 5 bases between. The CDR3 DNA reads as TGTGCCAGCAGCTTAACAGTGCAGTTCTTC. It yields the protein CASSLTVQFF.

The chain is built from TRBV27 and TRBJ2-7; D is perhaps TRBD2 (6 bases). Looked up from germline, CDR1 is MNHEY and CDR2 is SMNVEV (reference sequence). V lost 10 bases to trimming and J lost 3 bases, with 19 bases between them. The CDR3 totals 14 residues. DNA of the CDR3: TGTGCCACCCTTGCGGGATGGTTGGGCTACGAGCAGTACTTC. The encoded protein is CATLAGWLGYEQYF.

This chain uses TRBV28 with TRBJ2-7, with 13 bases lining up with TRBD2. V lost 5 bases and J lost 7; bases outside the gene matches: 8. Germline assignment: CDR1 MDHEN and CDR2 SYDVKM. The CDR3 totals 15 residues. CDR3 in DNA: TGTGCCAGCAGTCCGACTAGCGGGGGGTCTAGGGAGCAGTACTTC. The encoded protein is CASSPTSGGSREQYF.

The chain is built from TRBV27 and TRBJ1-1, with 8 bases lining up with TRBD1. The CDR3 has 15 amino acids. V shed 5 bases, J shed 6 bases, and the junction held 11 bases outside the gene matches. The germline CDR1 and CDR2 sequences are MNHEY and SMNVEV (reference sequence). The chain's CDR3 is CASSPRQGRSSEAFF. Written as DNA, the CDR3 is TGTGCCAGCAGTCCCCGACAGGGGCGTTCGTCTGAAGCTTTCTTT.

J is TRBJ2-1 and V is TRBV5-4, with 9 bases fitting TRBD2. The junction had 9 bases not matched to a gene; V was cut back by 4 bases and J by 4 bases. Germline V CDR1 and CDR2: SGHNT, YYREEE (reference sequence). There are 16 residues in the CDR3. CDR3 coding DNA: TGTGCCAGCAGCCCCCAAATTAGCGGGGGATACAATGAGCAGTTCTTC. Amino acids: CASSPQISGGYNEQFF. Full variable domain (missing parts from reference TRBV5-4 and TRBJ2-1): ETGVTQSPTHLIKTRGQQVTLRCSSQSGHNTVSWYQQALGQGPQFIFQYYREEENGRGNFPPRFSGLQFPNYSSELNVNALELDDSALYLCASSPQISGGYNEQFFGPGTRLTVL.

The CDR3 spells CASSPQRGGRGADTQYF. For the CDR3, the DNA is TGTGCCAGCAGCCCCCAGCGGGGGGGACGAGGTGCAGATACGCAGTATTTT. The genes are TRBV9 and TRBJ2-3; 10 positions agree with TRBD2. V trimming: 4 bases; J trimming: 4 bases; junction bases outside the gene matches: 12. Germline-derived CDR1 and CDR2 are SGDLS and YYNGEE. The CDR3 loop spans 17 amino acids.

The V and J genes are TRBV12-3 or TRBV12-4 and TRBJ1-2; tentative D call: TRBD1 (5 bases). The germline V and J ends were trimmed by 5 bases and 8 bases, with 15 bases remaining between them. CDR3 length equals 13 residues. CDR3 sequence reads: CASSPDTGSGYTF. CDR3 sequence (DNA): TGTGCCAGCAGTCCGGACACCGGTAGCGGCTACACCTTC.